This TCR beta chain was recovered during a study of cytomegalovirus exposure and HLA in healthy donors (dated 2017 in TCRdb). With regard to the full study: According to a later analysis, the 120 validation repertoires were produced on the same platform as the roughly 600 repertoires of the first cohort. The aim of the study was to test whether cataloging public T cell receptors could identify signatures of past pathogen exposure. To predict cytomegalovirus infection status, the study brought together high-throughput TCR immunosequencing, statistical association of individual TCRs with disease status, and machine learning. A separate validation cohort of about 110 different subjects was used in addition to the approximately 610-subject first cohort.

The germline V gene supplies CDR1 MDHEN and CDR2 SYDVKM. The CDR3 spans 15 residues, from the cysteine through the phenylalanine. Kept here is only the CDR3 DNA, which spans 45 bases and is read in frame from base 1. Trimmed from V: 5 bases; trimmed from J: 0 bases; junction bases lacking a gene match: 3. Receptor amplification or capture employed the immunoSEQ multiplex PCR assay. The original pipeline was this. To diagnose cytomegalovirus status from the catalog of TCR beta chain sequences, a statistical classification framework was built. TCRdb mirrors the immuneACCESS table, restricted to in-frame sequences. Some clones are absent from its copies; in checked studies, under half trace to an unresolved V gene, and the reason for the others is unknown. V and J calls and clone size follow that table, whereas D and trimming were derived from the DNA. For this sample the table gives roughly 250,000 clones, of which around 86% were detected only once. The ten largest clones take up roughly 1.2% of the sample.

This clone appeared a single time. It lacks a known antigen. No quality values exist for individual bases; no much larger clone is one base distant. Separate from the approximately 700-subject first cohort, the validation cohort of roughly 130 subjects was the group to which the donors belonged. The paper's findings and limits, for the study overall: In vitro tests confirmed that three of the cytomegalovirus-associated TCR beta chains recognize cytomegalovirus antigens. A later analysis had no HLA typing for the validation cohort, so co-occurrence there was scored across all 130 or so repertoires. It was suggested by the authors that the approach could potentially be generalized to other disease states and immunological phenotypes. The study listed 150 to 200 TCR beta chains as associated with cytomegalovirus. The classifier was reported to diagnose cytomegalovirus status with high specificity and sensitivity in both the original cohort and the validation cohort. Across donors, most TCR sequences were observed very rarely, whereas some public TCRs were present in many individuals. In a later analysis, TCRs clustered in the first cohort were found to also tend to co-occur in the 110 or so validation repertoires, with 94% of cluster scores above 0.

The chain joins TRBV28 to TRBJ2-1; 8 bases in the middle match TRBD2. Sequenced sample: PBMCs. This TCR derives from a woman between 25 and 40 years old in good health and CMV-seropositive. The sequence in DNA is TGTGCCAGCAGTGTAGCGGGGTACTCCTACAATGAGCAGTTCTTC. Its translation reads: CASSVAGYSYNEQFF.